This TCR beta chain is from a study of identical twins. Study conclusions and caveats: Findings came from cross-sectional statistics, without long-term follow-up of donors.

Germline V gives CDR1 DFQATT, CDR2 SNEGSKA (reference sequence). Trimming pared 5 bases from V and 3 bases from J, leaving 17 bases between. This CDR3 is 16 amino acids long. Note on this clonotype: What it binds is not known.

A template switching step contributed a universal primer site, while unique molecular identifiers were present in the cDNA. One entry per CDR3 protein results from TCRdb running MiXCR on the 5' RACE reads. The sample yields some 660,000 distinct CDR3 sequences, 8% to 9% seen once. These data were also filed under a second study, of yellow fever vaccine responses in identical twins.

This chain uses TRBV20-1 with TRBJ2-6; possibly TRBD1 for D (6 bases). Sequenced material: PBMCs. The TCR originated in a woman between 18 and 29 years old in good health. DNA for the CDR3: TGCAGTGCTGCCGCAGGGGCCCACTTTGGGGCCAACGTCCTGACTTTC. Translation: CSAAAGAHFGANVLTF.